This passage covers 28 T cell receptor beta chains from one sample sequenced in a study of OX40 agonist ivuxolimab in advanced cancers. To prepare the library, the immunoSEQ multiplex PCR assay was applied. Here the immuneACCESS table is served through TCRdb, limited to in-frame sequences with V and J called. Missing clones are a known gap in these copies; in checked studies unresolved V genes cover under half, and the rest lacks a known reason. The sample table lists around 19,000 clones, about 90% of them with a count of one. The top ten constitute over 25% of the sample. The sample here was CD4+ or CD8+ T cells sorted from blood, taken in a trial of the OX40 agonist ivuxolimab. All receptors derive from an adult with an advanced solid tumor such as melanoma, head and neck, liver or kidney cancer.

This clone was seen only a few times. This sequence joins TRBV11-1 and TRBJ1-4; 8 bases agree with TRBD1. Per germline, CDR1 SGHAT and CDR2 FQDESV (reference sequence). CDR3 length: 14 amino acids. V lost 4 bases and J lost 2; bases outside the gene matches: 0. CDR3 sequence (DNA): TGTGCCAGCAGCTCAGGGGGCACTAATGAAAAACTGTTTTTT. Encoded protein: CASSSGGTNEKLFF.

This clone was observed once. This chain joins TRBV11-1 and TRBJ1-1; D gene unclear. Germline V gives CDR1 SGHAT, CDR2 FQDESV (reference sequence). This CDR3 is 14 amino acids long. V was clipped by 4 bases and J by 6 bases, with 15 bases between them. The CDR3 DNA reads TGTGCCAGCAGCTATGGGTTGGACGGGTCTGAAGCTTTCTTT. Translating it yields CASSYGLDGSEAFF.

The rearrangement links TRBV5-8 to TRBJ2-7; D is undetermined. Germline V gene lookup returns CDR1 SGHTS and CDR2 YDEGEE. The ends were cut back, 1 base at V and 12 bases at J, with 17 bases in the middle. The CDR3 has 13 amino acids. The CDR3 DNA is TGTGCCAGCAGCTTGAGAACCGCTGATCATCCGTACTTC. Residues: CASSLRTADHPYF.

This chain connects TRBV14 to TRBJ2-3; TRBD1 or TRBD2 may be the D gene (6 bases each). The CDR3 contains 16 residues. V was shortened by 6 bases and J by 1 base, with 17 bases between the two germline ends. Per germline, CDR1 SGHDN and CDR2 FVKESK. The CDR3 loop reads CASRPTGAQGTDTQYF. The CDR3 nucleotides read TGTGCCAGCAGACCTACGGGGGCGCAGGGCACAGATACGCAGTATTTT.

CDR3 sequence (DNA): TGTGCCACCAGCAGAGTTGATCCCCAGAGGCTGTTTTTT. This encodes CATSRVDPQRLFF. The rearrangement links TRBV15 to TRBJ2-2; D is undetermined. The V end lost 1 base, the J end lost 13 bases, and 13 bases lay between the germline ends. The CDR3 has 13 residues. CDR1 is LNHNV and CDR2 is YYDKDF in the germline V gene (reference sequence).

This rearrangement joins TRBV7-2 to TRBJ2-5, with D hard to call. The J call could be wrong; TRBJ2-7 is a better fit for the DNA end. The CDR3 has 14 residues. CDR1 and CDR2 from the germline V gene are SGHTA and FQGNSA. The CDR3 is CASSFTMDAYEQYF. In nucleotides, the CDR3 is TGTGCCAGCAGCTTTACCATGGATGCCTACGAGCAGTACTTC.

The chain links TRBV9 to TRBJ2-5; the D call may be TRBD1 or TRBD2 (6 bases each). This CDR3 has 16 residues. In germline, CDR1 is SGDLS, CDR2 YYNGEE. V gave up 0 bases and J gave up 3 bases, with 15 bases separating them. The CDR3 loop reads CASSVEARGGKETQYF. CDR3 DNA: TGTGCCAGCAGCGTAGAGGCCAGAGGGGGGAAAGAGACCCAGTACTTC. The full variable domain, rest sourced from reference TRBV9 and TRBJ2-5, is DSGVTQTPKHLITATGQRVTLRCSPRSGDLSVYWYQQSLDQGLQFLIQYYNGEERAKGNILERFSAQQFPDLHSELNLSSLELGDSALYFCASSVEARGGKETQYFGPGTRLLVL.

The CDR3: CASGITGPGANVLTF. The CDR3 nucleotides read TGTGCTAGTGGGATTACAGGGCCTGGGGCCAACGTCCTGACTTTC. This chain uses TRBV12-5 with TRBJ2-6; possible D gene TRBD1, 6 bases. Germline lookup yields CDR1 LGHNT and CDR2 FRNRAP. The CDR3 length is 15 residues. V lost 6 bases and J lost 2, with 11 bases in between.

This chain joins TRBV10-1 and TRBJ1-5; D possibly corresponds to TRBD1 (5 bases). CDR3 size: 13 residues. Germline V CDR1 and CDR2: WNHNN, SYGVQD (reference sequence). V was clipped by 10 bases and J by 3 bases, with 13 bases between them. CDR3 region: CATSGEFNQPQHF. As DNA, the CDR3 is TGCGCCACCTCGGGGGAGTTCAATCAGCCCCAGCATTTT.

The chain couples TRBV9 to TRBJ2-7, with D possibly being TRBD1 or TRBD2 (5 bases each). The germline CDR1 and CDR2 sequences are SGDLS and YYNGEE. CDR3 length: 19 residues. Between the trimmed V and J ends, which lost 1 base and 5 bases, there was a span of 28 bases. The CDR3 loop is CASSVSSRASGTTPHEQYF. CDR3 sequence (DNA): TGTGCCAGCAGCGTATCCTCGAGAGCCTCCGGGACCACACCCCACGAGCAGTACTTC.

This sequence joins TRBV11-1 and TRBJ2-7; D is unclear. The CDR3 is made up of 14 amino acids. Trimming took 5 bases from V and 1 from J, leaving 12 bases between them. Looked up from germline, CDR1 is SGHAT and CDR2 is FQDESV (reference sequence). For the CDR3, the DNA is TGTGCCAGCAGCCCAGAGATTGGGTCCTACGAGCAGTACTTC. It translates to CASSPEIGSYEQYF.

The rearrangement joins TRBV9 to TRBJ1-2, with D perhaps matching TRBD1 (5 bases). The CDR3 has 15 residues. Trimming cost V 6 bases and J 2 bases, with 17 bases left between them. The germline gives CDR1 SGDLS, CDR2 YYNGEE. In DNA form, the CDR3 reads TGTGCCAGCACCATGACCGGGGGGTCAAACTATGGCTACACCTTC. This sequence encodes CASTMTGGSNYGYTF.

This sequence joins TRBV30 and TRBJ2-2; D uncertain. V gave up 4 bases and J gave up 3 bases, with 15 bases separating them. Germline V lookup: CDR1 GTSNPN, CDR2 SVGIG (reference sequence). The CDR3 is 15 residues long. Written as DNA, the CDR3 is TGTGCCTGGATCAACGAGGATCGGTACACCGGGGAGCTGTTTTTT. The encoded protein is CAWINEDRYTGELFF.

This chain connects TRBV19 to TRBJ2-5; TRBD2 might be the D (6 bases). The V and J ends lost 9 bases and 0 bases respectively, with 17 bases between them. CDR3 length: 15 amino acids. Germline CDR1 LNHDA, CDR2 SQIVND (reference sequence). The CDR3 region is CASALFPGDQETQYF. The CDR3 DNA reads TGTGCCAGCGCTCTCTTCCCGGGGGACCAAGAGACCCAGTACTTC.

This clone was observed a handful of times. The genes are TRBV27 and TRBJ2-3, with TRBD1 identical over 9 bases. V trimming: 6 bases; J trimming: 3 bases; junction bases outside the gene matches: 10. Germline V gene lookup returns CDR1 MNHEY and CDR2 SMNVEV (reference sequence). This CDR3 region has 16 residues. The DNA of the CDR3 is TGTGCCAGCAGCCGAAGGAGCGGACAGGGGACAGATACGCAGTATTTT. Residues: CASSRRSGQGTDTQYF.

This chain uses TRBV18 with TRBJ2-5, with TRBD1 as a possible D gene (6 bases). The CDR3 is 15 amino acids. Germline V lookup: CDR1 KGHSH, CDR2 LQKENI. Trimming removed 4 bases from V and 3 bases from J, with 15 bases in between. This CDR3 reads CASSRIDRIEETQYF. In DNA, the CDR3 is TGTGCCAGCTCACGAATAGACAGGATCGAAGAGACCCAGTACTTC.

The genes are TRBV4-1 and TRBJ2-7, with 8 positions matching TRBD1. The CDR3 covers 17 residues. CDR1 and CDR2 from the germline V gene are MGHRA and YSYEKL. The trim removed 1 base at V and 2 bases at J, leaving 10 bases unmatched. The CDR3 spells CASSQAGTGLIPYEQYF. CDR3 DNA: TGCGCCAGCAGCCAAGCCGGGACAGGCTTAATCCCCTACGAGCAGTACTTC.

This rearrangement joins TRBV6-6 to TRBJ1-5; D might be TRBD1 (6 bases). From germline, CDR1 is MNHNY and CDR2 SVGAGI (reference sequence). Trimming pared 7 bases from V and 8 bases from J, leaving 18 bases between. The CDR3 extends over 14 amino acids. CDR3 amino acids: CASTTVTGWEPQHF. The CDR3 DNA sequence: TGTGCCAGCACCACTGTTACAGGGTGGGAGCCCCAGCATTTT.

The rearrangement uses TRBV7-6 and TRBJ2-1; weak D call: TRBD1 (6 bases). Germline values: CDR1 SGHVS, CDR2 FNYEAQ. The CDR3 is 14 amino acids. Trimming removed 0 bases at V and 8 bases at J, with 11 bases between. The chain's CDR3 is CASSLATGSDEQFF. CDR3 DNA: TGTGCCAGCAGCTTAGCCACAGGGTCCGATGAGCAGTTCTTC.

This sequence joins TRBV6-5 and TRBJ2-7; the D gene could be TRBD1 or TRBD2 (5 bases each). This CDR3 comprises 14 residues. V lost 4 bases and J 2 bases, leaving 12 bases between the germline ends. CDR1 MNHEY and CDR2 SVGAGI come from the germline V gene. The CDR3 region has the DNA TGTGCCAGCAGTTGGGGGACGGCAACCTACGAGCAGTACTTC. It encodes CASSWGTATYEQYF.

This clone was counted a single time. V gene TRBV5-4 combines with J gene TRBJ1-2, with TRBD1 matching over 9 bases. V dropped 2 bases and J dropped 2; count of bases not matched to a gene: 7. The CDR3 extends over 16 amino acids. Germline V gives CDR1 SGHNT, CDR2 YYREEE (reference sequence). CDR3 in amino acids: CASSFPLTGGNYGYTF. The CDR3 DNA is TGTGCCAGCAGCTTCCCGTTAACAGGGGGCAACTATGGCTACACCTTC.

This rearrangement joins TRBV7-8 to TRBJ1-5; 10 bases align to TRBD1. The CDR3 extends over 19 amino acids. V was clipped by 4 bases and J by 1 base; unmatched bases: 13. Germline-derived CDR1 and CDR2 are SGHVS and FQNEAQ. As DNA, the CDR3 is TGTGCCAGCAGCTCCCCGGGGACAGGGGTATCAGTGAGCAATCAGCCCCAGCATTTT. It encodes CASSSPGTGVSVSNQPQHF. Using reference TRBV7-8 and TRBJ1-5 for the parts outside the CDR3, the full variable domain is GAGVSQSPRYKVAKRGQDVALRCDPISGHVSLFWYQQALGQGPEFLTYFQNEAQLDKSGLPSDRFFAERPEGSVSTLKIQRTQQEDSAVYLCASSSPGTGVSVSNQPQHFGDGTRLSIL.

V usage is TRBV29-1 and J usage is TRBJ2-7; 7 bases line up with TRBD1. This CDR3 is built from 11 residues. Germline V gene data show CDR1 as SQVTM and CDR2 as ANQGSEA. J gave up 6 bases and V 7 bases, and 6 bases lay outside the gene matches. For the CDR3, the DNA is TGCAGCGCCCGGACAGGAGGCGAGCAGTACTTC. Its translation: CSARTGGEQYF.

The V gene is TRBV9, the J gene TRBJ1-6; 10 bases agree with TRBD1. The CDR3 runs to 15 residues. J was trimmed by 7 bases and V by 4 bases; bases with no gene match: 5. The germline gives CDR1 SGDLS, CDR2 YYNGEE. CDR3 sequence (DNA): TGTGCCAGCAGCTTATGGACAGGGGGGAATTCACCCCTCCACTTT. Translated, it gives CASSLWTGGNSPLHF.

Here the CDR3 DNA reads TGTGCCAGCAGCTTAGGGACAGGGGAGGTTCAAGAGACCCAGTACTTC. It specifies CASSLGTGEVQETQYF. The chain recombines TRBV7-9 with TRBJ2-5; 9 bases line up with TRBD1. Trimming at V came to 1 base and at J to 2 bases, leaving 5 bases not matched to a gene. In germline, CDR1 is SEHNR, CDR2 FQNEAQ (reference sequence). The CDR3 loop spans 16 amino acids. Variable domain in full (rest from reference TRBV7-9 and TRBJ2-5): DTGVSQNPRHKITKRGQNVTFRCDPISEHNRLYWYRQTLGQGPEFLTYFQNEAQLEKSRLLSDRFSAERPKGSFSTLEIQRTEQGDSAMYLCASSLGTGEVQETQYFGPGTRLLVL.

The J gene is TRBJ1-6, the V gene TRBV4-1; no definite D call. Looked up from germline, CDR1 is MGHRA and CDR2 is YSYEKL. This CDR3 has 15 amino acids. V lost 2 bases and J lost 5, with 10 bases in between. In nucleotides, the CDR3 is TGCGCCAGCAGCCAATTTAATCAGAATAATTCACCCCTCCACTTT. Residues: CASSQFNQNNSPLHF.

CDR3 loop: CASSVGAVKYQETQYF. DNA for the CDR3: TGTGCCAGCAGCGTAGGGGCCGTCAAATACCAAGAGACCCAGTACTTC. The chain combines TRBV9 with TRBJ2-5; D not certain. This CDR3 is 16 amino acids long. The germline gives CDR1 SGDLS, CDR2 YYNGEE. Trimming cost V 0 bases and J 0 bases, with 12 bases left between them.

The chain combines TRBV6-5 with TRBJ1-2; D is ambiguous. The germline V and J ends were trimmed by 0 bases and 7 bases, with 9 bases remaining between them. Germline V lookup: CDR1 MNHEY, CDR2 SVGAGI. This CDR3 has 13 residues. The CDR3 DNA reads TGTGCCAGCAGTTACTCGGGAGCCCCTGGCTACACCTTC. As protein: CASSYSGAPGYTF.